The rows below give T cell receptor beta chains drawn from one sample of a study of graft-versus-host responses after intestinal transplantation. Produced via immunoSEQ multiplex PCR; TCRdb's table is partial and in-frame only. Of fewer than 11,000 clones in the sample, 90% to 95% were seen once. Sequences were derived from PBMCs, sampled about 70 days after transplant. Receptors originate from a human patient who received an intestinal transplant, so some T cells may come from the graft donor. Both conserved end residues are part of each CDR3. For some rows the clone size is stated as once, few or many, or as a class when expanded; others skip it.

v_call: TRBV6-5; j_call: TRBJ2-7; clone_size: -; cdr3_aa: CASRTSSSSSYEQYF
v_call: TRBV14; j_call: TRBJ1-1; clone_size: -; cdr3_aa: CASSQDLVDTEAFF
v_call: TRBV28; j_call: TRBJ1-2; clone_size: -; cdr3_aa: CASSYRGYGYTF
v_call: TRBV4-1; j_call: TRBJ2-5; clone_size: -; cdr3_aa: CASSQGGGRQETQYF
v_call: TRBV5-8; j_call: TRBJ1-1; clone_size: -; cdr3_aa: CASSFRAGGGTEAFF
v_call: TRBV6-5; j_call: TRBJ1-2; clone_size: few; cdr3_aa: CASSESQGARGYTF
v_call: TRBV4-1; j_call: TRBJ2-7; clone_size: -; cdr3_aa: CASSRAHRDSYEQYF
v_call: TRBV9; j_call: TRBJ2-6; clone_size: -; cdr3_aa: CARFVKQSRANVLTF
v_call: TRBV5-4; j_call: TRBJ2-7; clone_size: -; cdr3_aa: CASSSRTSGSRQYF
v_call: TRBV9; j_call: TRBJ1-6; clone_size: -; cdr3_aa: CASSVDDRVAGSPLHF
v_call: TRBV7-9; j_call: TRBJ2-1; clone_size: -; cdr3_aa: CASRTFSGPRWFF
v_call: TRBV7-9; j_call: TRBJ2-1; clone_size: -; cdr3_aa: CASSLDGRLNEQFF
v_call: TRBV5-6; j_call: TRBJ1-2; clone_size: -; cdr3_aa: CASSFGLPGAGYGYTF
v_call: TRBV7-2; j_call: TRBJ1-1; clone_size: -; cdr3_aa: CASSLMTGYTEAFF
v_call: TRBV4-1; j_call: TRBJ1-3; clone_size: few; cdr3_aa: CASSQTGGSGNTIYF
v_call: TRBV18; j_call: TRBJ2-7; clone_size: once; cdr3_aa: CASSPGTSGTYEQYF
v_call: TRBV23-1; j_call: TRBJ2-6; clone_size: -; cdr3_aa: CASSYLSTQQSRANVLTF
v_call: TRBV11-2; j_call: TRBJ1-4; clone_size: -; cdr3_aa: CASSRAGENEKLFF
v_call: TRBV6-1; j_call: TRBJ1-2; clone_size: -; cdr3_aa: CASSEVTGTAYGYTF
v_call: TRBV29-1; j_call: TRBJ2-7; clone_size: -; cdr3_aa: CSVEPISRGNYEQYF
v_call: TRBV5-8; j_call: TRBJ1-3; clone_size: -; cdr3_aa: CASSLAPGPF
v_call: TRBV4-1; j_call: TRBJ1-3; clone_size: -; cdr3_aa: CASSLGGGPGNTIYF
v_call: TRBV6-6; j_call: TRBJ2-5; clone_size: -; cdr3_aa: CASSTDQETQYF
v_call: TRBV5-1; j_call: TRBJ1-4; clone_size: -; cdr3_aa: CASSLVGNEKLFF
v_call: TRBV2; j_call: TRBJ1-5; clone_size: -; cdr3_aa: CASTRRETGQPQHF
v_call: TRBV28; j_call: TRBJ2-7; clone_size: -; cdr3_aa: CASGLAGVRSYEQYF
v_call: TRBV6-1; j_call: TRBJ2-7; clone_size: -; cdr3_aa: CASSVSGADSYEQYF
v_call: TRBV6-6; j_call: TRBJ2-2; clone_size: -; cdr3_aa: CASTTAAGELFF
v_call: TRBV28; j_call: TRBJ2-7; clone_size: -; cdr3_aa: CASSLYTEYEQYF
v_call: TRBV28; j_call: TRBJ1-2; clone_size: -; cdr3_aa: CASSHRGRYGYTF
v_call: TRBV7-2; j_call: TRBJ2-7; clone_size: -; cdr3_aa: CASSHWTATSYEQYF
v_call: TRBV5-1; j_call: TRBJ2-1; clone_size: -; cdr3_aa: CASSLAKSSYNEQFF
v_call: TRBV28; j_call: TRBJ1-6; clone_size: -; cdr3_aa: CASLGRNSPLHF
v_call: TRBV2; j_call: TRBJ2-4; clone_size: once; cdr3_aa: CASRPGDSVSKNIQYF
v_call: TRBV21-1; j_call: TRBJ2-1; clone_size: -; cdr3_aa: CASSKAGSGNLEFF
v_call: TRBV11-1; j_call: TRBJ2-2; clone_size: once; cdr3_aa: CASTPLTGTLPGELFF
v_call: TRBV7-1; j_call: TRBJ1-1; clone_size: -; cdr3_aa: CASSPQGRMNTEAFF